This paragraph covers one T cell receptor beta chain sequence. Its antigen is not known. This record comes from a study of regulatory dendritic cells for organ transplantation. On the study more broadly: Monocytes received vitamin D3 on days 0 and 4, IL-10 on day 4. Study-level points and caveats: Memory CD8+ T cells were the most oligoclonal; naive cells were highly diverse. Memory CD8+ clonal expansion seemed more limited with regulatory than mature dendritic cells. Between individuals, the alloreactive memory CD8+ T cell pool differed considerably.

Sorted T cells were CFSE-labeled and cultured less than 6 days with allogeneic regulatory or mature dendritic cells at 1:10. Germline CDR1 and CDR2: SGHTA and FQGNSA. Germline trimming cut 6 bases from V and 2 bases from J; bases unmatched to any gene: 8. This CDR3 region has 16 residues. Generated by immunoSEQ multiplex PCR, the TCRdb table keeps only in-frame clones and is missing some. The sample has 18,000 or so clones; around 79% are singletons. The clonotype comes from a human donor in good health. This chain uses TRBV7-2 with TRBJ2-5, with TRBD2 matching over 11 bases. Sequencing input: memory CD4+ T cells from blood cultured with regulatory dendritic cells. This sample's subset: CD45RO+ memory T cells. CDR3 nucleotide sequence: TGTGCCAGCAGTTCAAGGACTAGCGGGCTTCAAGAGACCCAGTACTTC. Its translation is CASSSRTSGLQETQYF.